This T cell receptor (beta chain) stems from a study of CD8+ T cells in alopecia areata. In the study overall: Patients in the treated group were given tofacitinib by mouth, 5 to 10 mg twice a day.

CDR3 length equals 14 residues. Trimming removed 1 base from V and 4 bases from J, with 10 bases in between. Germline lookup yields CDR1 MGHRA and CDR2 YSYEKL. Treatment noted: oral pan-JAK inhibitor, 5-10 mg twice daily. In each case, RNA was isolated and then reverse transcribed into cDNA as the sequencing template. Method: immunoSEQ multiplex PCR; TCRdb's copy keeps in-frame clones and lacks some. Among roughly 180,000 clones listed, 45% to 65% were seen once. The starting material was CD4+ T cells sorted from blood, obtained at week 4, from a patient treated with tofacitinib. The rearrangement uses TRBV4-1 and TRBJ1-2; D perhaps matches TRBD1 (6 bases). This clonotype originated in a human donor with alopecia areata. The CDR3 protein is CASSQGTAAYGYTF. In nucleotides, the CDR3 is TGCGCCAGCAGCCAAGGGACAGCGGCCTATGGCTACACCTTC.